One and the same sample provided the 17 T cell receptor beta chains below, sequenced in a study of blood T cells in healthy people across ages. A sample-barcoded 5' primer and a J-beta primer mix were used in a second PCR of about 7 to 12 cycles. One entry per CDR3 protein results from TCRdb running MiXCR on the 5' RACE reads. The table has roughly 1.9 million distinct CDR3 sequences, about two fifths seen once; the top ten hold roughly 23%. The sample consisted of blood. Receptor source: a human donor in good health.

The gene calls are TRBV20-1 and TRBJ2-5; 8 bases align to TRBD1. The length of the CDR3 is 15 residues. Germline V gene data show CDR1 as DFQATT and CDR2 as SNEGSKA (reference sequence). The V gene end was trimmed by 6 bases and the J gene end by 4 bases; junction bases not matched to a gene: 13. The DNA of the CDR3 is TGCAGTGCGCCACCCTGGCAGGGGGCGAGAGAGACCCAGTACTTC. It is translated as CSAPPWQGARETQYF.

This clonotype was picked up a small number of times. The chain recombines TRBV5-1 with TRBJ2-5; 9 bases align to TRBD1. This CDR3 is 15 amino acids long. The V gene end was trimmed by 3 bases and the J gene end by 5 bases; junction bases not matched to a gene: 8. Germline values: CDR1 SGHRS, CDR2 YFSETQ. CDR3 amino acids: CASSSTGGAWETQYF. The CDR3 DNA is TGCGCCAGCAGCTCTACAGGGGGCGCTTGGGAGACCCAGTACTTC.

This clonotype was recorded a few times. The chain employs TRBV9 and TRBJ1-2, with a possible D match to TRBD1 (5 bases). The V and J ends lost 0 bases and 6 bases respectively, with 24 bases between them. The CDR3 is 18 residues long. From germline, CDR1 is SGDLS and CDR2 YYNGEE. The DNA for the CDR3 is TGTGCCAGCAGCGTAGATGGAGTGGGGGTGCGAACCGCGAATGGCTACACCTTC. This gives the protein CASSVDGVGVRTANGYTF.

This chain connects TRBV15 to TRBJ2-4, with D perhaps being TRBD1 or TRBD2 (5 bases each). V was shortened by 5 bases and J by 13 bases, with 21 bases between the two germline ends. The length of the CDR3 is 14 residues. The germline CDR1 and CDR2 sequences are LNHNV and YYDKDF (reference sequence). CDR3 nucleotides: TGTGCCACCAGCGTCCTGGGAAGAAGAGGGGAGCAGTACTTC. Protein product: CATSVLGRRGEQYF.

The chain recombines TRBV12-3 or TRBV12-4 with TRBJ2-1; 8 nucleotides match TRBD1. Unmatched junction bases numbered 9, after V lost 8 bases and J lost 12 bases. The CDR3 contains 12 residues. The CDR3 DNA reads TGTGCCAGCCATGGACAGGGCGCCCCGCAGTTCTTC. Translation gives CASHGQGAPQFF.

The rearrangement uses TRBV7-2 and TRBJ2-1; 9 bases line up with TRBD2. Germline CDR1 is SGHTA and CDR2 is FQGNSA. The trim removed 2 bases at V and 10 bases at J, leaving 9 bases unmatched. CDR3 length equals 15 residues. DNA of the CDR3: TGTGCCAGCAGCTTAATCGGCGGGGGGGCCGAGGAGCAGTTCTTC. Translating it yields CASSLIGGGAEEQFF.

The chain is built from TRBV5-1 and TRBJ2-7, with D perhaps matching TRBD1 or TRBD2 (5 bases each). V was cut by 2 bases and J by 2 bases, with 11 bases left in between. This CDR3 contains 14 residues. CDR1 is SGHRS, CDR2 YFSETQ, per germline. The CDR3 coding sequence is TGCGCCAGCAGCTTTGGCGAGGGGACCTACGAGCAGTACTTC. Translation: CASSFGEGTYEQYF.

This clonotype was observed a single time. V gene TRBV7-2 combines with J gene TRBJ1-3; D not resolved. This CDR3 spans 15 amino acids. Germline V CDR1 and CDR2: SGHTA, FQGNSA. Trimming pared 6 bases from V and 0 bases from J, leaving 12 bases between. CDR3 residues: CASRADISSGNTIYF. The CDR3 nucleotides read TGTGCCAGCAGAGCAGATATTTCCTCTGGAAACACCATATATTTT.

The chain combines TRBV4-2 with TRBJ2-4; D unresolved. The CDR3 is made up of 17 amino acids. CDR1 and CDR2 (germline): LGHNA, YNFKEQ. Between the trimmed V and J ends, which lost 1 base and 1 base, there was a span of 14 bases. CDR3 amino acids: CASSQVFRGDAKNIQYF. The CDR3 DNA is TGTGCCAGCAGCCAAGTATTTAGAGGAGACGCCAAAAACATTCAGTACTTC.

V is TRBV24-1 and J is TRBJ2-1; no firm D call. Trimming pared 4 bases from V and 1 base from J, leaving 7 bases between. The CDR3 is 14 residues long. CDR1 is KGHDR, CDR2 SFDVKD, per germline. CDR3 in amino acids: CATSDPTSYNEQFF. CDR3 nucleotides: TGTGCCACCAGTGACCCGACGTCCTACAATGAGCAGTTCTTC.

The rearrangement uses TRBV28 and TRBJ1-2, with D possibly matching TRBD1 (5 bases). The length of the CDR3 is 16 residues. V lost 2 bases and J lost 4, with 17 bases in between. Germline V CDR1 and CDR2: MDHEN, SYDVKM. The CDR3 bases are TGTGCCAGCAGTTTAACAGAGGAAGGGGTGATCTATGGCTACACCTTC. This translates into CASSLTEEGVIYGYTF.

This clonotype has a handful of counts. The V gene is TRBV2, the J gene TRBJ1-1; D is unclear. V dropped 11 bases and J dropped 0 bases, with 25 bases sitting between them. CDR3 length: 17 residues. CDR1 and CDR2 (germline): SNHLY, FYNNEI. The CDR3 DNA reads TGTGCCTCCCCGGGTGAGGGTACGGGCTCGCTGAACACTGAAGCTTTCTTT. Translating gives CASPGEGTGSLNTEAFF. Full variable domain (remainder filled in from reference TRBV2 and TRBJ1-1): EPEVTQTPSHQVTQMGQEVILRCVPISNHLYFYWYRQILGQKVEFLVSFYNNEISEKSEIFDDQFSVERPDGSNFTLKIRSTKLEDSAMYFCASPGEGTGSLNTEAFFGQGTRLTVV.

The chain recombines TRBV24-1 with TRBJ1-2; D is perhaps TRBD1 (5 bases). The CDR3 sequence is 13 residues long. The V gene lost 5 bases and the J gene lost 4 bases, with 10 bases spanning the gap. Germline V CDR1 and CDR2: KGHDR, SFDVKD. The DNA of the CDR3 is TGTGCCACCAGTGCCCCAGGGATCTATGGCTACACCTTC. Amino acids: CATSAPGIYGYTF.

This clonotype was detected a few times. The gene calls are TRBV11-2 and TRBJ2-1, with 7 nucleotides matching TRBD1. This CDR3 has 15 amino acids. J was trimmed by 0 bases and V by 5 bases; bases with no gene match: 4. Per the germline V gene, CDR1 is SGHAT and CDR2 is FQNNGV. The CDR3 region is CASSTGAFSYNEQFF. For the CDR3, the DNA is TGTGCCAGCAGCACAGGGGCCTTCTCCTACAATGAGCAGTTCTTC. Variable domain in full (rest from reference TRBV11-2 and TRBJ2-1): EAGVAQSPRYKIIEKRQSVAFWCNPISGHATLYWYQQILGQGPKLLIQFQNNGVVDDSQLPKDRFSAERLKGVDSTLKIQPAKLEDSAVYLCASSTGAFSYNEQFFGPGTRLTVL.

The chain is built from TRBV7-2 and TRBJ2-3, with a tentative D call TRBD1 (5 bases). The V end was cut by 2 bases, the J end by 5 bases, with 11 bases between. The CDR3 runs to 14 residues. The germline gives CDR1 SGHTA, CDR2 FQGNSA. CDR3 residues: CASSLRFQGDTQYF. The CDR3 nucleotides are TGTGCCAGCAGCTTAAGGTTTCAGGGAGATACGCAGTATTTT.

This chain connects TRBV7-8 to TRBJ1-5, with D tentatively TRBD1 (6 bases). Germline lookup yields CDR1 SGHVS and CDR2 FQNEAQ. The length of the CDR3 is 15 residues. Trimming removed 2 bases at V and 4 bases at J, with 12 bases between. The CDR3 spells CASSLWGGQNQPQHF. In DNA form, the CDR3 reads TGTGCCAGCAGCTTATGGGGGGGCCAGAATCAGCCCCAGCATTTT.

This sequence joins TRBV18 and TRBJ1-4; D is unclear. CDR1 and CDR2 (germline): KGHSH, LQKENI. Trimming took 6 bases from V and 5 from J, leaving 10 bases between them. This CDR3 region has 13 residues. Here the CDR3 reads CASSLDGNEKLFF. The CDR3 region has the DNA TGTGCCAGCTCCCTGGACGGGAATGAAAAACTGTTTTTT.